The 24 T cell receptor beta chains below all came from one sample that was sequenced in a study of PD-L1 blockade in urothelial cancer. The sample's time point: peripheral blood 6 weeks after treatment start. Clones were read by immunoSEQ multiplex PCR, and TCRdb kept only the in-frame ones, dropping some. The sample yields roughly 30,000 clones, roughly nine tenths seen once. Sequencing used PBMCs, obtained around atezolizumab (anti-PD-L1) treatment. The receptor source for this set is a man older than 75 with urothelial cancer.

The J gene is TRBJ2-3, the V gene TRBV7-2, with TRBD2 identical over 14 bases. Germline assignment: CDR1 SGHTA and CDR2 FQGNSA. There are 17 residues in the CDR3. The junction had 4 bases not matched to a gene; V was cut back by 4 bases and J by 1 base. The CDR3 DNA sequence: TGTGCCAGCAGCTCGGGACTAGCGGGAGCCCGCACAGATACGCAGTATTTT. Its translation is CASSSGLAGARTDTQYF. Combining the CDR3 with reference TRBV7-2 and TRBJ2-3 gives the whole variable domain GAGVSQSPSNKVTEKGKDVELRCDPISGHTALYWYRQSLGQGLEFLIYFQGNSAPDKSGLPSDRFSAERTGGSVSTLTIQRTQQEDSAVYLCASSSGLAGARTDTQYFGPGTRLTVL.

This chain joins TRBV11-2 and TRBJ2-3, with D possibly TRBD2 on 6 matching bases. V lost 0 bases and J 5 bases, leaving 9 bases between the germline ends. The germline V gene has CDR1 SGHAT and CDR2 FQNNGV. This CDR3 has 14 residues. CDR3 bases: TGTGCCAGCAGCTTAGACGGGAGAGGAGATACGCAGTATTTT. It yields the protein CASSLDGRGDTQYF.

This clone was detected only once. The J gene is TRBJ2-3, the V gene TRBV25-1; perhaps TRBD2 as D (5 bases). The CDR3 length is 16 residues. Germline V gene sequence: CDR1 MGHDK, CDR2 SYGVNS. V was shortened by 5 bases and J by 2 bases, with 17 bases between the two germline ends. The CDR3: CASSTWTEEYTDTQYF. CDR3 in DNA: TGTGCCAGCAGTACCTGGACGGAGGAATACACAGATACGCAGTATTTT.

This clone was observed a few times. This chain joins TRBV5-1 and TRBJ2-1; TRBD2 aligns across 16 bases. In germline, CDR1 is SGHRS, CDR2 YFSETQ. The CDR3 loop spans 18 amino acids. Trimming cost V 6 bases and J 6 bases; bases outside gene matches: 12. For the CDR3, the DNA is TGCGCCAGCATCCCCCTCGGGACTAGCGGGAGGGCCTCCAATGAGCAGTTCTTC. Protein: CASIPLGTSGRASNEQFF. The complete variable domain, with remaining parts taken from reference TRBV5-1 and TRBJ2-1, reads KAGVTQTPRYLIKTRGQQVTLSCSPISGHRSVSWYQQTPGQGLQFLFEYFSETQRNKGNFPGRFSGRQFSNSRSEMNVSTLELGDSALYLCASIPLGTSGRASNEQFFGPGTRLTVL.

This chain connects TRBV4-1 to TRBJ2-1, with 9 bases that match TRBD1. Germline loops: CDR1 MGHRA, CDR2 YSYEKL. With 2 bases clipped from V and 2 bases from J, the junction kept 4 bases outside the gene matches. The CDR3 extends over 16 amino acids. The CDR3 loop is CASSQTGTGTYNEQFF. In DNA, the CDR3 is TGCGCCAGCAGCCAAACCGGGACAGGGACCTACAATGAGCAGTTCTTC.

The gene calls are TRBV5-6 and TRBJ2-2, with D possibly being TRBD2 (6 bases). The CDR3 spans 16 residues. The germline V and J ends were trimmed by 4 bases and 0 bases, with 13 bases remaining between them. Germline V gives CDR1 SGHDT, CDR2 YYEEEE. The CDR3: CASSPGTYANTGELFF. The DNA for the CDR3 is TGTGCCAGCAGCCCTGGGACTTACGCGAACACCGGGGAGCTGTTTTTT.

This clone appeared once. The chain has TRBV7-2 and TRBJ2-7; the match to TRBD1 covers 7 bases. CDR3 size: 14 residues. In germline, CDR1 is SGHTA, CDR2 FQGNSA. The V and J ends lost 6 bases and 5 bases, in that order; junction bases with no gene match: 10. CDR3 amino acids: CASSRSGGIDEQYF. As DNA, the CDR3 is TGTGCCAGCAGTCGATCAGGGGGAATAGACGAGCAGTACTTC.

The V call is TRBV7-9, the J call TRBJ2-3; D might be TRBD1 (6 bases). This CDR3 has 15 amino acids. Germline V CDR1 and CDR2: SEHNR, FQNEAQ (reference sequence). The V end lost 6 bases, the J end lost 5 bases, and 18 bases lay between the germline ends. DNA of the CDR3: TGTGCCAGCAGACCAGAGTCAGGGGTAGGAGATACGCAGTATTTT. Translation gives CASRPESGVGDTQYF.

The rearrangement uses TRBV4-3 and TRBJ1-1, with 9 nucleotides matching TRBD1. V was clipped by 5 bases and J by 2 bases; unmatched bases: 3. The germline gives CDR1 LGHNA, CDR2 YSLEER. The CDR3 consists of 14 residues. CDR3 sequence reads: CASSSGQGNTEAFF. In DNA, the CDR3 is TGCGCCAGCAGCTCGGGACAGGGAAACACTGAAGCTTTCTTT.

The chain uses TRBV7-2 and TRBJ2-1; 9 nucleotides line up with TRBD1. Germline CDR1 and CDR2: SGHTA and FQGNSA. This CDR3 region has 14 residues. With V trimmed by 4 bases and J by 7 bases, 5 bases remained unmatched. CDR3 bases: TGTGCCAGCAGCTCACAGGGGGCAGGGAATGAGCAGTTCTTC. Its translation: CASSSQGAGNEQFF.

J is TRBJ2-2 and V is TRBV5-1; TRBD1 matches at 8 bases. The CDR3 contains 16 residues. Germline CDR1 is SGHRS and CDR2 is YFSETQ. The J segment lost 7 bases and the V segment lost 2 bases, leaving 10 bases of the junction unmatched. The CDR3 sequence: CASSFSRQGTNGELFF. The CDR3 DNA is TGCGCCAGCAGCTTTTCCCGACAGGGGACGAACGGGGAGCTGTTTTTT.

Only one count was recorded for this clone. The chain joins TRBV9 to TRBJ2-7; D is perhaps TRBD1 (5 bases). CDR3 length equals 15 residues. CDR1 is SGDLS, CDR2 YYNGEE, per germline. Trimming shortened V by 3 bases and J by 5 bases, and 18 bases separated the two germline ends. The CDR3 nucleotides read TGTGCCAGCAGCGCCCGGATCGCAGGGTACAACGAGCAGTACTTC. Protein: CASSARIAGYNEQYF.

J is TRBJ2-7 and V is TRBV5-4; possible D gene TRBD1, 5 bases. Trimming pared 4 bases from V and 0 bases from J, leaving 11 bases between. This CDR3 comprises 14 residues. Germline-derived CDR1 and CDR2 are SGHNT and YYREEE (reference sequence). The CDR3 reads CASSQGVSSYEQYF. The DNA of the CDR3 is TGTGCCAGCAGCCAAGGGGTTAGCTCCTACGAGCAGTACTTC.

The chain recombines TRBV19 with TRBJ2-2; no reliable D call. The CDR3 is 14 amino acids. V lost 0 bases to trimming and J lost 6 bases, with 8 bases between them. CDR1 is LNHDA and CDR2 is SQIVND in the germline V gene (reference sequence). The CDR3 DNA reads TGTGCCAGTAGTATAGACCCAGGCCCCGGGGAGCTGTTTTTT. This codes for CASSIDPGPGELFF. Full variable domain (missing parts from reference TRBV19 and TRBJ2-2): DGGITQSPKYLFRKEGQNVTLSCEQNLNHDAMYWYRQDPGQGLRLIYYSQIVNDFQKGDIAEGYSVSREKKESFPLTVTSAQKNPTAFYLCASSIDPGPGELFFGEGSRLTVL.

The chain is built from TRBV7-6 and TRBJ2-7; 14 bases fit TRBD2. The V and J ends lost 5 bases and 6 bases, in that order; junction bases with no gene match: 9. Looked up from germline, CDR1 is SGHVS and CDR2 is FNYEAQ. The CDR3 runs to 16 residues. For the CDR3, the DNA is TGTGCCAGCAGCCCCCTAGGACTAGCGGGAGGAGGCGAGCAGTACTTC. Translation: CASSPLGLAGGGEQYF.

The gene calls are TRBV4-2 and TRBJ1-5, with D possibly being TRBD1 (5 bases). Trimming shortened V by 2 bases and J by 7 bases, and 12 bases separated the two germline ends. The CDR3 length is 14 residues. Germline loops: CDR1 LGHNA, CDR2 YNFKEQ. CDR3: CASSQQGFAQPQHF. The CDR3 nucleotides read TGTGCCAGCAGCCAACAGGGCTTCGCGCAGCCCCAGCATTTT.

The V call is TRBV28, the J call TRBJ1-5; 9 bases align to TRBD1. The V gene's germline CDR1 is MDHEN and CDR2 SYDVKM. The CDR3 is 16 amino acids. J gave up 6 bases and V 5 bases, and 11 bases lay outside the gene matches. Here the CDR3 reads CASSNTGGSFSQPQHF. Written as DNA, the CDR3 is TGTGCCAGCAGTAATACAGGGGGCTCTTTTAGTCAGCCCCAGCATTTT.

This clone appeared a few times. The rearrangement joins TRBV18 to TRBJ2-1; TRBD2 matches at 7 bases. There are 13 residues in the CDR3. Trimming took 4 bases from V and 5 from J; bases not matched to a gene: 2. Looked up from germline, CDR1 is KGHSH and CDR2 is LQKENI. The CDR3, as DNA: TGTGCCAGCTCACGGGGACTAAACAATGAGCAGTTCTTC. It specifies CASSRGLNNEQFF.

The CDR3 here is CASSLNTGNSFF. CDR3 DNA: TGTGCCAGCAGCTTAAATACAGGGAACTCATTCTTT. The chain joins TRBV7-9 to TRBJ1-1; D perhaps matches TRBD1 (6 bases). Trimming cost V 2 bases and J 14 bases, with 15 bases left between them. The CDR3 loop spans 12 amino acids. In germline, CDR1 is SEHNR, CDR2 FQNEAQ (reference sequence).

This clone was found once. The CDR3 spells CASSYRDLSNGYTF. The CDR3 nucleotides are TGTGCCAGCAGTTACCGGGATCTATCGAATGGCTACACCTTC. The chain joins TRBV2 to TRBJ1-2, with unresolved D. The germline V gene encodes CDR1 SNHLY and CDR2 FYNNEI. V lost 5 bases, J lost 6 bases, and 16 bases lay in between. This CDR3 has 14 residues. The full variable domain, completed using reference TRBV2 and TRBJ1-2, is EPEVTQTPSHQVTQMGQEVILRCVPISNHLYFYWYRQILGQKVEFLVSFYNNEISEKSEIFDDQFSVERPDGSNFTLKIRSTKLEDSAMYFCASSYRDLSNGYTFGSGTRLTVV.

A word on this clone: This sample includes further DNA sequences coding for the same CDR3. The chain uses TRBV7-9 and TRBJ2-7; D ambiguous. Germline CDR1 is SEHNR and CDR2 is FQNEAQ (reference sequence). Trimming shortened V by 4 bases and J by 3 bases, and 4 bases separated the two germline ends. The CDR3 is 11 amino acids. For the CDR3, the DNA is TGTGCCAGCAGCTCCTTCTACGAGCAGTACTTC. Translation gives CASSSFYEQYF.

The V gene is TRBV7-8, the J gene TRBJ1-2; D uncertain. V was pared by 5 bases and J by 5 bases, with 12 bases between. The length of the CDR3 is 13 residues. Germline V gives CDR1 SGHVS, CDR2 FQNEAQ. The CDR3 DNA reads TGTGCCAGCAGCCATGACGGAGGATATGGCTACACCTTC. This gives the protein CASSHDGGYGYTF.

The V call is TRBV11-2, the J call TRBJ2-7; D not certain. Trimming took off 2 bases at V and 3 bases at J, with 11 bases between the two ends. The CDR3 has 14 residues. Looked up from germline, CDR1 is SGHAT and CDR2 is FQNNGV. This CDR3 reads CASSLRGNHYEQYF. The CDR3 nucleotides are TGTGCCAGCAGCTTACGAGGTAACCACTACGAGCAGTACTTC. Variable domain in full (rest from reference TRBV11-2 and TRBJ2-7): EAGVAQSPRYKIIEKRQSVAFWCNPISGHATLYWYQQILGQGPKLLIQFQNNGVVDDSQLPKDRFSAERLKGVDSTLKIQPAKLEDSAVYLCASSLRGNHYEQYFGPGTRLTVT.

The rearrangement joins TRBV29-1 to TRBJ2-1; unclear D gene. The V end lost 3 bases, the J end lost 1 base, and 7 bases lay between the germline ends. This CDR3 is 13 amino acids long. Per germline, CDR1 SQVTM and CDR2 ANQGSEA. This chain's CDR3 is CSVEFQSYNEQFF. DNA of the CDR3: TGCAGCGTTGAGTTCCAATCCTACAATGAGCAGTTCTTC.